The text below deals with one T cell receptor (beta chain). Its antigen is not identified. The sample is drawn from a study of blood T cells in healthy people across ages. Study overall: There was about one barcoded beta molecule captured by template switching per two T cells.

Overall study results and limits: More naive CD4+ cells and higher diversity were found in long-lived than in aged donors.

Trimming removed 4 bases from V and 3 bases from J, with 9 bases in between. The CDR3 has 13 amino acids. Germline V gene data show CDR1 as MGHDK and CDR2 as SYGVNS. The authors ran a second PCR of 7 to 11 cycles using a sample-barcoded 5' primer and a J-beta primer mix. Every sample produced at least 2.5 million CDR3-containing paired-end reads. TCRdb redid the calling of the 5' RACE reads with MiXCR, one entry per CDR3 protein. The sample consists of hundreds of thousands of distinct CDR3 sequences, around 38% of them appearing once. The source is a man at least 80 years old in good health. Specimen: blood. The chain carries TRBV25-1 and TRBJ1-2; TRBD1 is a possible D gene (6 bases). CDR3 sequence (DNA): TGTGCCAGCAGTGCGGGGGCATACTATGGCTACACCTTC. Its translation is CASSAGAYYGYTF.